The subject of this entry is one T cell receptor (beta chain). As yet, its antigen is unknown. The PCR had 60 Vbeta and 13 Jbeta primers. Method: immunoSEQ multiplex PCR; TCRdb's copy keeps in-frame clones and lacks some. Among 150,000 to 200,000 clones, roughly 85% were seen once, and the ten largest hold 9.7%. V lost 3 bases and J 4 bases, leaving 17 bases between the germline ends. The germline CDR1 and CDR2 sequences are SGDLS and YYNGEE. CDR3 size: 16 residues. The entry originates in a study of cytomegalovirus exposure and HLA in healthy donors. Study-wide results and limits: Both high specificity and high sensitivity reportedly marked the classifier's diagnosis of cytomegalovirus status. In an earlier analysis, in 620 or so donors, most V segments appeared productive either ~87% or ~30% of the time. As a later analysis revealed, most CMV-associated TCR beta chains appeared HLA-restricted.

Sequenced: PBMCs. The chain employs TRBV9 and TRBJ2-1, with a tentative D call TRBD1 (7 bases). The sequence was collected from a man between 18 and 35 years old in good health and CMV-seropositive. The DNA for the CDR3 is TGTGCCAGCAGCGGAACAGGGGCCGCGGGGTACAATGAGCAGTTCTTC. It specifies CASSGTGAAGYNEQFF.